The 28 T cell receptor beta chains listed next were all sequenced from one sample in a study of post-analysis software for immune sequencing data. Study results and caveats: When patients were compared with controls, about 5 TRBV segments were more frequent, TRBV5-6, TRBV5-1 and TRBV20-1 among them.

The antigens of these receptors remain unknown. The authors incorporated unique molecular identifiers into the TCR beta cDNA libraries. TCRdb re-derived calls from the PCR reads in MiXCR, one entry per CDR3 protein. The data contain roughly 670,000 distinct CDR3 sequences, 55% to 70% of them singletons. Source material: blood. The source of these receptors is a girl aged 2 to 9 with multiple sclerosis.

This sequence joins TRBV18 and TRBJ2-3, with D perhaps matching TRBD2 (6 bases). Germline CDR1 and CDR2: KGHSH and LQKENI. The CDR3 runs 17 residues. The V end was cut by 4 bases, the J end by 0 bases, with 17 bases between. The CDR3: CASSLLPLAVSTDTQYF. The DNA for the CDR3 is TGTGCCAGCTCACTCCTTCCACTAGCAGTTAGCACAGATACGCAGTATTTT.

This clonotype was recorded a few times. This chain joins TRBV4-3 and TRBJ2-3, with 7 bases aligning to TRBD2. The germline V gene has CDR1 LGHNA and CDR2 YSLEER. Unmatched junction bases numbered 3, after V lost 1 base and J lost 5 bases. This CDR3 has 14 residues. Written as DNA, the CDR3 is TGCGCCAGCAGCCAAGGAACGGGAGGAGATACGCAGTATTTT. Protein sequence: CASSQGTGGDTQYF.

The chain carries TRBV5-1 and TRBJ2-6; 7 bases fit TRBD2. V was clipped by 4 bases and J by 4 bases; unmatched bases: 14. The CDR3 length is 18 residues. Looked up from germline, CDR1 is SGHRS and CDR2 is YFSETQ. The CDR3 spells CASSPEGRREKGANVLTF. The CDR3 nucleotides read TGCGCCAGCAGCCCTGAGGGAAGGCGGGAGAAGGGGGCCAACGTCCTGACTTTC.

V usage is TRBV6-2 or TRBV6-3 and J usage is TRBJ2-1, with 9 bases that match TRBD2. Germline CDR1 MNHEY, CDR2 SVGEGT. After removal of 6 bases from V and 7 bases from J, the junction contained 10 bases not matched to a gene. This CDR3 is built from 15 residues. CDR3 bases: TGTGCCAGCAGCCCTAGCGGGGTTAAGGGGAATGAGCAGTTCTTC. It codes for CASSPSGVKGNEQFF.

The genes are TRBV7-9 and TRBJ1-5, with D perhaps matching TRBD1 (5 bases). V lost 6 bases and J 5 bases, leaving 17 bases between the germline ends. The CDR3 spans 15 residues. Germline V gives CDR1 SEHNR, CDR2 FQNEAQ (reference sequence). The DNA for the CDR3 is TGTGCCAGCAGTGTCCAGGGCAGGAGTGATCAGCCCCAGCATTTT. This encodes CASSVQGRSDQPQHF. Full variable domain (outside the CDR3, taken from reference TRBV7-9 and TRBJ1-5): DTGVSQNPRHKITKRGQNVTFRCDPISEHNRLYWYRQTLGQGPEFLTYFQNEAQLEKSRLLSDRFSAERPKGSFSTLEIQRTEQGDSAMYLCASSVQGRSDQPQHFGDGTRLSIL.

This sequence joins TRBV30 and TRBJ2-1; 10 positions match TRBD2. The CDR3 has 13 residues. The V gene's germline CDR1 is GTSNPN and CDR2 SVGIG (reference sequence). The trim removed 4 bases at V and 9 bases at J, leaving 6 bases unmatched. The CDR3 bases are TGTGCCTGGACTAGCGGGAGTATTGTTGAGCAGTTCTTC. Its translation: CAWTSGSIVEQFF. Filled out from reference TRBV30 and TRBJ2-1, the complete variable domain reads SQTIHQWPATLVQPVGSPLSLECTVEGTSNPNLYWYRQAAGRGLQLLFYSVGIGQISSEVPQNLSASRPQDRQFILSSKKLLLSDSGFYLCAWTSGSIVEQFFGPGTRLTVL.

J is TRBJ1-5 and V is TRBV12-3 or TRBV12-4; D unclear. The CDR3 is made up of 15 amino acids. Trimming removed 0 bases from V and 4 bases from J, with 10 bases in between. The CDR3 DNA is TGTGCCAGCAGTTTAGCCCAGGTGAGGAATCAGCCCCAGCATTTT. Its translation: CASSLAQVRNQPQHF.

The chain uses TRBV12-3 or TRBV12-4 and TRBJ2-2; no definite D call. Trimming removed 4 bases at V and 4 bases at J, with 16 bases between. The length of the CDR3 is 16 residues. CDR3: CASSSSRTISTGELFF. Written as DNA, the CDR3 is TGTGCCAGCAGTTCCTCCCGGACCATTAGCACCGGGGAGCTGTTTTTT.

This clonotype was counted only a few times. The chain links TRBV10-3 to TRBJ2-1; 9 bases are a match to TRBD1. CDR1 is ENHRY and CDR2 is SYGVKD in the germline V gene. The CDR3 extends over 15 amino acids. Unmatched junction bases numbered 10, after V lost 5 bases and J lost 8 bases. The CDR3 sequence is CAISRRQGDEDEQFF. For the CDR3, the DNA is TGTGCCATCAGTCGTCGACAGGGGGATGAGGATGAGCAGTTCTTC.

This chain uses TRBV11-3 with TRBJ1-2; a weak D match, TRBD1 (5 bases). V lost 5 bases, J lost 8 bases, and 12 bases lay in between. This CDR3 spans 12 amino acids. Germline lookup yields CDR1 SGHNT and CDR2 YENEEA. The CDR3 bases are TGTGCCAGCAGCCCGGGGCGAACCGGCTACACCTTC. Translating gives CASSPGRTGYTF.

The count of this clonotype is one. This chain joins TRBV29-1 and TRBJ2-1; the D call may be TRBD1 or TRBD2 (5 bases each). The germline CDR1 and CDR2 sequences are SQVTM and ANQGSEA. This CDR3 region has 12 residues. CDR3 DNA: TGCCGGGGAGCGACAGCCTACAATGAGCAGTTCTTC. As protein: CRGATAYNEQFF.

Only a few counts were recorded for this clonotype. The CDR3 protein is CASSLEVLSYEQYF. DNA for the CDR3: TGTGCCAGCAGCTTAGAGGTTCTCTCCTACGAGCAGTACTTC. This chain joins TRBV11-2 and TRBJ2-7; D unresolved. This CDR3 comprises 14 residues. V gave up 0 bases and J gave up 0 bases, with 6 bases separating them. The germline CDR1 and CDR2 sequences are SGHAT and FQNNGV.

This clonotype turned up a few times. The J gene is TRBJ2-1, the V gene TRBV15; no definite D call. Germline V CDR1 and CDR2: LNHNV, YYDKDF (reference sequence). The V end was cut by 3 bases, the J end by 5 bases, with 14 bases between. The CDR3 is 15 amino acids. The DNA of the CDR3 is TGTGCCACCAGCAGCGGTCCTGGTCGGAACAATGAGCAGTTCTTC. Residues: CATSSGPGRNNEQFF.

This sequence joins TRBV7-9 and TRBJ2-3, with 7 bases fitting TRBD2. The CDR3 runs 15 residues. J gave up 4 bases and V 3 bases, and 7 bases lay outside the gene matches. In germline, CDR1 is SEHNR, CDR2 FQNEAQ (reference sequence). The CDR3: CASSLGGGTADTQYF. For the CDR3, the DNA is TGTGCCAGCAGCTTGGGCGGGGGTACTGCAGATACGCAGTATTTT.

The chain has TRBV3-1 and TRBJ1-2, with D unresolved. CDR1 is LGHDT and CDR2 is YNNKEL in the germline V gene (reference sequence). The CDR3 covers 14 residues. V was pared by 0 bases and J by 7 bases, with 12 bases between. The CDR3 bases are TGTGCCAGCAGCCAAGATGCGGGAGCGGGTGGCTACACCTTC. Its translation: CASSQDAGAGGYTF. Together with reference TRBV3-1 and TRBJ1-2, the CDR3 gives the full variable domain: DTAVSQTPKYLVTQMGNDKSIKCEQNLGHDTMYWYKQDSKKFLKIMFSYNNKELIINETVPNRFSPKSPDKAHLNLHINSLELGDSAVYFCASSQDAGAGGYTFGSGTRLTVV.

In this sample, this clonotype turned up a few times. The chain combines TRBV5-1 with TRBJ2-5; no definite D call. The V and J ends lost 0 bases and 5 bases respectively, with 11 bases between them. This CDR3 region has 14 residues. Germline values: CDR1 SGHRS, CDR2 YFSETQ. The CDR3 loop reads CASSLANAIETQYF. CDR3 nucleotide sequence: TGCGCCAGCAGCTTGGCCAACGCGATTGAGACCCAGTACTTC.

The chain has TRBV12-3 or TRBV12-4 and TRBJ2-5, with D uncertain. The CDR3 length is 14 residues. Trimming removed 6 bases at V and 5 bases at J, with 16 bases between. CDR3 sequence (DNA): TGTGCCAGCAGCTCCACGTCCCATCGGGAGACCCAGTACTTC. Translation gives CASSSTSHRETQYF.

This chain uses TRBV3-1 with TRBJ2-3; D unresolved. The V gene lost 4 bases and the J gene lost 10 bases, with 12 bases spanning the gap. From germline, CDR1 is LGHDT and CDR2 YNNKEL (reference sequence). CDR3 length: 12 residues. CDR3 in amino acids: CASSPASDAQYF. The CDR3 bases are TGTGCCAGCAGCCCCGCTTCTGATGCGCAGTATTTT.

This chain links TRBV28 with TRBJ2-5; D remains ambiguous. Between the trimmed V and J ends, which lost 2 bases and 2 bases, there was a span of 6 bases. This CDR3 region has 13 residues. Germline V gives CDR1 MDHEN, CDR2 SYDVKM. CDR3 DNA: TGTGCCAGCAGTTTAAACAATCAAGAGACCCAGTACTTC. Amino acid sequence: CASSLNNQETQYF.

The chain employs TRBV7-2 and TRBJ2-1; D is perhaps TRBD1 (5 bases). The CDR3 loop spans 14 amino acids. Germline CDR1 reads SGHTA; CDR2 reads FQGNSA. Trimming took 4 bases from V and 8 from J, leaving 15 bases between them. In DNA form, the CDR3 reads TGTGCCAGCAGCTGCATCCAAGGGGCCGATGAGCAGTTCTTC. Translated, it gives CASSCIQGADEQFF.

The chain joins TRBV7-9 to TRBJ2-3, with a tentative D call TRBD2 (5 bases). V gave up 5 bases and J gave up 5 bases, with 14 bases separating them. Germline V gene data show CDR1 as SEHNR and CDR2 as FQNEAQ (reference sequence). CDR3 length: 14 amino acids. The CDR3 region is CASSADGVRDTQYF. Written as DNA, the CDR3 is TGTGCCAGCAGCGCCGACGGGGTAAGAGATACGCAGTATTTT.

The rearrangement links TRBV12-5 to TRBJ2-1; 10 nucleotides line up with TRBD2. The germline gives CDR1 LGHNT, CDR2 FRNRAP. The ends lost 10 bases at V and 3 bases at J; junction bases unmatched: 6. The CDR3 length is 14 residues. CDR3 region: CAIEPSGSYNEQFF. The CDR3 DNA reads TGTGCTATAGAGCCTAGCGGGAGCTACAATGAGCAGTTCTTC.

The sample holds a few counts of this clonotype. The chain joins TRBV4-1 to TRBJ2-7; the match to TRBD1 covers 8 bases. Looked up from germline, CDR1 is MGHRA and CDR2 is YSYEKL. Germline trimming cut 0 bases from V and 2 bases from J; bases unmatched to any gene: 3. This CDR3 has 15 amino acids. CDR3 nucleotides: TGCGCCAGCAGCCAAGAACGGACAGGGACCTACGAGCAGTACTTC. This encodes CASSQERTGTYEQYF.

The chain combines TRBV20-1 with TRBJ2-3; D is unresolved. The germline V gene has CDR1 DFQATT and CDR2 SNEGSKA (reference sequence). V shed 3 bases and J shed 5 bases, with 15 bases lying between them. CDR3 length: 14 amino acids. DNA for the CDR3: TGCAGTGCTAGTCATACCATTGATGGAGATACGCAGTATTTT. Protein: CSASHTIDGDTQYF.

The chain carries TRBV2 and TRBJ2-1; 9 bases match TRBD1. This CDR3 is built from 17 residues. Unmatched junction bases numbered 12, after V lost 5 bases and J lost 4 bases. Germline-derived CDR1 and CDR2 are SNHLY and FYNNEI. The CDR3 here is CASSPGTGTGLYNEQFF. CDR3 coding DNA: TGTGCCAGCAGTCCCGGGACAGGGACGGGATTATACAATGAGCAGTTCTTC.

This clonotype was detected once. The chain carries TRBV11-2 and TRBJ1-2, with D hard to call. The CDR3 contains 10 residues. Germline V gene sequence: CDR1 SGHAT, CDR2 FQNNGV. Trimming took 9 bases from V and 5 from J, leaving 7 bases between them. CDR3 in amino acids: CASGAYGYTF. In nucleotides, the CDR3 is TGTGCCAGTGGCGCGTATGGCTACACCTTC.

Worth noting for this clonotype: Here the CDR3 omits its conserved ending phenylalanine or tryptophan, so a read error is the likely source. This chain joins TRBV3-1 and TRBJ2-1; D unresolved. Germline lookup yields CDR1 LGHDT and CDR2 YNNKEL (reference sequence). The CDR3 sequence is 14 residues long. CDR3 loop: CASSQVPVGNEQFS. DNA of the CDR3: TGTGCCAGTAGCCAAGTGCCGGTTGGGAATGAGCAGTTCTCC.

The chain couples TRBV29-1 to TRBJ2-2; the match to TRBD1 covers 7 bases. The CDR3 extends over 14 amino acids. The V gene end was trimmed by 7 bases and the J gene end by 0 bases; junction bases not matched to a gene: 5. Per germline, CDR1 SQVTM and CDR2 ANQGSEA. The CDR3 DNA reads as TGCAGCGGCCGGGACAGAGCGAACACCGGGGAGCTGTTTTTT. Its translation is CSGRDRANTGELFF.